This T cell receptor beta chain was captured in a study of blood T cell repertoires in COVID-19. In the study overall: Spain, Italy and the United States supplied samples that represented acute and convalescent COVID-19.

The germline V gene has CDR1 SGHRS and CDR2 YFSETQ. The V gene end was trimmed by 6 bases and the J gene end by 12 bases; junction bases not matched to a gene: 14. The CDR3 covers 14 residues. The table came from immunoSEQ multiplex PCR; TCRdb's copy has only in-frame clones and leaves some out. The profile covers more than 85,000 clones, with less than 75% appearing a single time and less than 10% taken by the ten largest. Sequencing was done on a sample of peripheral blood. The sequence was collected from a woman in her fifties or sixties with acute or convalescent COVID-19. V is TRBV5-1 and J is TRBJ2-1, with TRBD1 identical over 8 bases. The CDR3: CASTPTGERKGQFF. For the CDR3, the DNA is TGCGCCAGCACCCCGACAGGGGAGAGAAAGGGGCAGTTCTTC.